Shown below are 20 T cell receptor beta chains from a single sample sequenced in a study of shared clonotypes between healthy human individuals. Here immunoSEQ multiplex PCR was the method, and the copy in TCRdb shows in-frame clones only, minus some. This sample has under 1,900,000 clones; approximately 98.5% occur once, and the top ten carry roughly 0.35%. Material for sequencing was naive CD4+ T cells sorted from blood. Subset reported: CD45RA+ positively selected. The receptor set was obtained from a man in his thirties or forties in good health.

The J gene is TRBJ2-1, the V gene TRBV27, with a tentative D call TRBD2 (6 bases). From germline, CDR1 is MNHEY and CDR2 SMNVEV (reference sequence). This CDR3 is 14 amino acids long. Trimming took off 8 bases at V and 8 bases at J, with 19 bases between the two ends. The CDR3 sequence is CASSFDGRGDEQFF. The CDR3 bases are TGTGCCAGCTCCTTCGACGGGAGAGGAGATGAGCAGTTCTTC.

CDR3 amino acids: CASSPRGLGNQPQHF. For the CDR3, the DNA is TGTGCCAGCAGTCCCAGGGGTCTTGGCAATCAGCCCCAGCATTTT. V gene TRBV28 combines with J gene TRBJ1-5; tentatively, D is TRBD1 (6 bases). The CDR3 totals 15 residues. Trimming left V 5 bases short and J 2 bases short, with 13 bases between. The germline gives CDR1 MDHEN, CDR2 SYDVKM.

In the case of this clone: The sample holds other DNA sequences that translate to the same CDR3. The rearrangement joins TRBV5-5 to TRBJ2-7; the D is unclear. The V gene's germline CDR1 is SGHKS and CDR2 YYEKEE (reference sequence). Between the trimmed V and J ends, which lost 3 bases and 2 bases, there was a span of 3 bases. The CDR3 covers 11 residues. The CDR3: CASSSTYEQYF. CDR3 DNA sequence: TGTGCCAGCAGCTCAACCTACGAGCAGTACTTC.

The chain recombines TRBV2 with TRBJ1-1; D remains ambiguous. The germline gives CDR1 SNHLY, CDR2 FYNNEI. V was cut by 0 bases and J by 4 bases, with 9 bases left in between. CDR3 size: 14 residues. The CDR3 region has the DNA TGTGCCAGCAGTGAAGCGTGGGGTGGCACTGAAGCTTTCTTT. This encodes CASSEAWGGTEAFF.

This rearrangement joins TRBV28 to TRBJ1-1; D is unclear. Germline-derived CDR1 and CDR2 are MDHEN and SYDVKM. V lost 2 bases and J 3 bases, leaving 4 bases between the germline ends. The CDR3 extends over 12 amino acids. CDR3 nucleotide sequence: TGTGCCAGCAGTTTAACGGACACTGAAGCTTTCTTT. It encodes CASSLTDTEAFF.

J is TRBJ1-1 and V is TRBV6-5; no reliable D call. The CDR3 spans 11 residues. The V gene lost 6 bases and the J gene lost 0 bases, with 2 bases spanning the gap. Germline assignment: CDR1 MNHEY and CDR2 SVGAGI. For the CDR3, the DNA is TGTGCCAGCAGGATGAACACTGAAGCTTTCTTT. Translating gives CASRMNTEAFF.

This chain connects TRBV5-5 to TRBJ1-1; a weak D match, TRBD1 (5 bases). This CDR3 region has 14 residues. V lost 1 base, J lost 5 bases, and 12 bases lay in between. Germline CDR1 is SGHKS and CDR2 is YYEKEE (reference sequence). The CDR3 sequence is CASSLSPQGTEAFF. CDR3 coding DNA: TGTGCCAGCAGCTTGTCCCCTCAGGGAACTGAAGCTTTCTTT.

CDR3 nucleotide sequence: TGTGCCAGCAGCCCGACTAGCGGGACGCATGAGCAGTTCTTC. Amino acids: CASSPTSGTHEQFF. The chain employs TRBV11-3 and TRBJ2-1; 11 positions agree with TRBD2. Germline CDR1 reads SGHNT; CDR2 reads YENEEA. This CDR3 has 14 amino acids. Germline trimming cut 5 bases from V and 8 bases from J; bases unmatched to any gene: 5.

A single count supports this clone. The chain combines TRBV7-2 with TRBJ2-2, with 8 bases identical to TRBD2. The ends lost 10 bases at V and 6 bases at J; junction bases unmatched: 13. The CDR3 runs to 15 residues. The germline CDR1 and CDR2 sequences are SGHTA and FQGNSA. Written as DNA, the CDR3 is TGTGCCACTCCCGCCCAGGGACTAGTCTCCGGGGAGCTGTTTTTT. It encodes CATPAQGLVSGELFF.

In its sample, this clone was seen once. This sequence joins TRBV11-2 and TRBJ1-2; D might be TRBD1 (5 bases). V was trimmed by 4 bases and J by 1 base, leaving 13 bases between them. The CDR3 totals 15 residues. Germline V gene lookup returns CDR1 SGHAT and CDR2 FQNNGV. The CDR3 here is CASSSPGGVNYGYTF. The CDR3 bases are TGTGCCAGCAGCTCACCTGGAGGGGTTAACTATGGCTACACCTTC.

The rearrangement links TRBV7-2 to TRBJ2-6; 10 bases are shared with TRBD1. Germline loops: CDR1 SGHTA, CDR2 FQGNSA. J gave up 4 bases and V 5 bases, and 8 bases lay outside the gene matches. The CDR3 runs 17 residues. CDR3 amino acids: CASSPGTGASGANVLTF. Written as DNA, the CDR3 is TGTGCCAGCAGCCCAGGGACAGGGGCCTCCGGGGCCAACGTCCTGACTTTC.

CDR3 DNA sequence: TGCGCCAGCAGCCATTCCGGCACAGGGGGCAACGAGCAGTACTTC. Translation: CASSHSGTGGNEQYF. The V gene is TRBV5-1, the J gene TRBJ2-7; 9 bases align to TRBD1. Germline assignment: CDR1 SGHRS and CDR2 YFSETQ. J was trimmed by 5 bases and V by 4 bases; bases with no gene match: 10. This CDR3 region has 15 residues.

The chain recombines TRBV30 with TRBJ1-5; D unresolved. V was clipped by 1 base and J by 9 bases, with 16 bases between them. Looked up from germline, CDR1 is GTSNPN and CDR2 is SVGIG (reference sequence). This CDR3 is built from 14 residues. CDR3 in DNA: TGTGCCTGGAGTGAGTTTGTCCCGTTGTCGCCCCAGCATTTT. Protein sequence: CAWSEFVPLSPQHF. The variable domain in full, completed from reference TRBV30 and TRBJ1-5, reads SQTIHQWPATLVQPVGSPLSLECTVEGTSNPNLYWYRQAAGRGLQLLFYSVGIGQISSEVPQNLSASRPQDRQFILSSKKLLLSDSGFYLCAWSEFVPLSPQHFGDGTRLSIL.

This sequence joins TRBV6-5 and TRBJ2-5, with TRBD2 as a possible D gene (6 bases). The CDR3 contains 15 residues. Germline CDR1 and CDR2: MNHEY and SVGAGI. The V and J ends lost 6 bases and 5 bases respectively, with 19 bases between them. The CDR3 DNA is TGTGCCAGCAGGACTAGTTGGAAGTTAGCGGAGACCCAGTACTTC. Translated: CASRTSWKLAETQYF.

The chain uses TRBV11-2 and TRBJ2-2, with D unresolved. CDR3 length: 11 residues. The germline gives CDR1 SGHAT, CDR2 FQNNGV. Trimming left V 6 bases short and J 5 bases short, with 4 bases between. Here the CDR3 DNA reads TGTGCCAGCAGGGCGACCGGGGAGCTGTTTTTT. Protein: CASRATGELFF.

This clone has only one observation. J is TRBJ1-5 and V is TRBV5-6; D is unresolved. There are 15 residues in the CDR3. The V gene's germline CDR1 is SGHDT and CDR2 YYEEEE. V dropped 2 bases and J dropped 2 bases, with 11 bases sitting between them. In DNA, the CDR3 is TGTGCCAGCAGCTTAGCACTTCGAGGCAATCAGCCCCAGCATTTT. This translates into CASSLALRGNQPQHF.

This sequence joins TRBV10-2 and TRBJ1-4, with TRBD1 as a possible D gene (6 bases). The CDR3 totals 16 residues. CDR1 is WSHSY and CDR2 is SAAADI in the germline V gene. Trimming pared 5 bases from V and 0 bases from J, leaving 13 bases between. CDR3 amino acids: CASSKGGGSTNEKLFF. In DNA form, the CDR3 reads TGCGCCAGCAGTAAGGGGGGCGGTTCAACTAATGAAAAACTGTTTTTT.

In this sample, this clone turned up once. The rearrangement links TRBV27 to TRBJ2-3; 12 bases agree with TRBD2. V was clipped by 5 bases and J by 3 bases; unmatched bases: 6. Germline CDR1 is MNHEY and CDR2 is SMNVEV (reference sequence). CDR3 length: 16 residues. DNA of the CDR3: TGTGCCAGCAGTAAGGGACTAGCGGGTCGAACAGATACGCAGTATTTT. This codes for CASSKGLAGRTDTQYF.

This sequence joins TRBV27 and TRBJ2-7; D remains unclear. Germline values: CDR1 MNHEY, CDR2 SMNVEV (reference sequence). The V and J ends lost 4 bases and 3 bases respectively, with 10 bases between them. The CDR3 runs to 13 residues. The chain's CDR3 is CASSYKSGYEQYF. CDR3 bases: TGTGCCAGCAGTTACAAGTCGGGCTACGAGCAGTACTTC.

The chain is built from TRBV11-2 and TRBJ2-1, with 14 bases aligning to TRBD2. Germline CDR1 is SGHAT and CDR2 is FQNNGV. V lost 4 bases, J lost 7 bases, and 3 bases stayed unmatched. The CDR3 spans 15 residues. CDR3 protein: CASSSTSGRVNEQFF. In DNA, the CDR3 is TGTGCCAGCAGCTCGACTAGCGGGAGGGTTAATGAGCAGTTCTTC.